The clone carrying this T cell receptor (beta chain) was counted between two and nine times. Lacking the conserved final phenylalanine or tryptophan, this CDR3 likely reflects a read error. It is unclear where the CDR3 begins or ends on the DNA, so no DNA is shown, and the CDR3 is as TCRdb lists it. This specimen comes from a study of tumor-infiltrating lymphocytes in oesophageal squamous cell carcinoma. Germline lookup yields CDR1 SGHVS and CDR2 FNYEAQ. The CDR3 is 9 residues long, counting both termini. One entry per CDR3 protein results from TCRdb running MiXCR on the PCR reads. The table includes around 26,000 distinct CDR3 sequences, around 40% detected once.

This receptor was identified in a male donor with esophageal squamous cell carcinoma. The chain has TRBV7-6 and TRBJ2-6; the table's D call, TRBD2, has no DNA check behind it. Sequenced sample: esophageal tumor tissue. The CDR3: CASSLNGGA.